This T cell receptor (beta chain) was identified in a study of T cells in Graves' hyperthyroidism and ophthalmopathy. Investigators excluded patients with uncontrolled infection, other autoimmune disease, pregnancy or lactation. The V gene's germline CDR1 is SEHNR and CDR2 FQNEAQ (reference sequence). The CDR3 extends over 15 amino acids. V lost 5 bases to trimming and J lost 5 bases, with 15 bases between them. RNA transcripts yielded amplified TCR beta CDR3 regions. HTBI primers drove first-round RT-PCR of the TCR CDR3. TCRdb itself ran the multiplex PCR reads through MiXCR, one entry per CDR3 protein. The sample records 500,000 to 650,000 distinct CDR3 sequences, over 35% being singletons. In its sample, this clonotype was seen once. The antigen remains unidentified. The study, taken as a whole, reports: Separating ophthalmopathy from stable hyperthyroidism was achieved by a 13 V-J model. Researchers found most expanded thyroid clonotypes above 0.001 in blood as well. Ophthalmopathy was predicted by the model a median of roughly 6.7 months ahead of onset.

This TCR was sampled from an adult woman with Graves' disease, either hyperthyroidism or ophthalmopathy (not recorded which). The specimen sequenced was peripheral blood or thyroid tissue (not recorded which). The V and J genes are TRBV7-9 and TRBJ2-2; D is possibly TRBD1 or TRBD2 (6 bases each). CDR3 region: CASSPSGGPTGELFF. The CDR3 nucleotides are TGTGCCAGCAGCCCCTCTGGGGGGCCGACCGGGGAGCTGTTTTTT.